The sequence of this TCR beta chain was determined in a study of CD8+ T cells in alopecia areata. Study-level points and caveats: In lesional scalp, particularly from alopecia totalis/universalis, clonality was higher than in normal scalp.

Extracted RNA was reverse transcribed, and the resulting cDNA served as sequencing template. Using immunoSEQ multiplex PCR, the repertoire was profiled, and TCRdb retains in-frame clones only, with some absent. This table holds about 200,000 clones, roughly three fifths found once. As regards this clone: Its antigen is unknown.

Treatment defined: oral pan-JAK inhibitor, 5-10 mg twice daily. The sequencing used CD4+ T cells sorted from blood, collected around week 50, from a patient treated with tofacitinib. The receptor was isolated from a human donor with alopecia areata.

CDR3 in amino acids: CASKEGQAYNSPLHF. The DNA of the CDR3 is TGTGCCAGCAAAGAGGGCCAAGCGTATAATTCACCCCTCCACTTT. The chain combines TRBV2 with TRBJ1-6, with D hard to call. The CDR3 extends over 15 amino acids. In germline, CDR1 is SNHLY, CDR2 FYNNEI. Trimming removed 7 bases at V and 4 bases at J, with 14 bases between.